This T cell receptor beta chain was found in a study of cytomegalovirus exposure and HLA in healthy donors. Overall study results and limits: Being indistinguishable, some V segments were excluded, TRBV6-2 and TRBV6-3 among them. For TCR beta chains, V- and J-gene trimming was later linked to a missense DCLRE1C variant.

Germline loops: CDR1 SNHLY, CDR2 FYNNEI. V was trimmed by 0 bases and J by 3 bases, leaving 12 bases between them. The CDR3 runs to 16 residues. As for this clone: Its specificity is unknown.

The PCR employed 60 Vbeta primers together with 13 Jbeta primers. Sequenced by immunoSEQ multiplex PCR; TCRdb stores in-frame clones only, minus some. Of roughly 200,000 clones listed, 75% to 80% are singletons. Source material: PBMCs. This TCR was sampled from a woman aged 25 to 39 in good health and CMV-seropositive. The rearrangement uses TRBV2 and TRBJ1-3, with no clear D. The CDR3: CASSEARFRFGNTIYF. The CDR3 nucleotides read TGTGCCAGCAGTGAAGCCCGGTTCAGGTTTGGAAACACCATATATTTT.